The 15 T cell receptor beta chains below all came from one sample that was sequenced in a study of cytomegalovirus exposure and HLA in healthy donors. With 60 Vbeta and 13 Jbeta primers, the PCR was carried out. Sequencing was performed with immunoSEQ multiplex PCR; in TCRdb, only in-frame clones are kept and a portion is missing. The sample yields some 150,000 clones, more than 70% seen once. Specimen: PBMCs. The origin of the receptors is a male donor in good health and CMV-seronegative.

This sequence joins TRBV5-1 and TRBJ2-7; 8 positions agree with TRBD1. Trimming cost V 4 bases and J 0 bases; bases outside gene matches: 6. Germline assignment: CDR1 SGHRS and CDR2 YFSETQ. The CDR3 is made up of 15 amino acids. In DNA form, the CDR3 reads TGCGCCAGCAGCCCGAGACAGGGGAACTCCTACGAGCAGTACTTC. As protein: CASSPRQGNSYEQYF.

This chain links TRBV30 with TRBJ2-2; possibly TRBD1 for D (5 bases). The CDR3 spans 14 residues. Germline values: CDR1 GTSNPN, CDR2 SVGIG (reference sequence). Trimming removed 0 bases from V and 1 base from J, with 6 bases in between. CDR3: CAWSVQGNTGELFF. CDR3 sequence (DNA): TGTGCCTGGAGTGTTCAGGGGAACACCGGGGAGCTGTTTTTT.

Worth noting for this clone: As the CDR3 is not closed by the conserved phenylalanine or tryptophan, this likely results from a read error. This chain connects TRBV9 to TRBJ2-7, with TRBD1 identical over 7 bases. Per the germline V gene, CDR1 is SGDLS and CDR2 is YYNGEE. CDR3 size: 16 residues. Trimming cost V 2 bases and J 7 bases; bases outside gene matches: 15. The CDR3 loop is CASSVGGTGALWEQYL. CDR3 DNA sequence: TGTGCCAGCAGCGTTGGGGGAACAGGGGCCCTTTGGGAGCAGTACCTC.

This clone was recorded at least ten times. The gene calls are TRBV9 and TRBJ2-3, with a tentative D call TRBD2 (6 bases). Germline CDR1 and CDR2: SGDLS and YYNGEE. The CDR3 sequence is 15 residues long. The V and J ends lost 3 bases and 5 bases respectively, with 16 bases between them. The CDR3 reads CASSDGMEGLDTQYF. CDR3 DNA sequence: TGTGCCAGCAGCGATGGTATGGAGGGGTTAGATACGCAGTATTTT.

The chain combines TRBV4-3 with TRBJ1-2; D gene unclear. V was pared by 0 bases and J by 2 bases, with 7 bases between. The germline V gene has CDR1 LGHNA and CDR2 YSLEER. This CDR3 spans 14 amino acids. The CDR3: CASSQERGNYGYTF. As DNA, the CDR3 is TGCGCCAGCAGCCAAGAACGGGGAAACTATGGCTACACCTTC.

The rearrangement uses TRBV5-4 and TRBJ2-2; D remains unclear. CDR1 is SGHNT and CDR2 is YYREEE in the germline V gene (reference sequence). V dropped 4 bases and J dropped 3 bases, with 16 bases sitting between them. CDR3 size: 16 residues. DNA of the CDR3: TGTGCCAGCAGCCGTTTAAACCCACTCGACACCGGGGAGCTGTTTTTT. Its protein is CASSRLNPLDTGELFF. The full variable domain, rest sourced from reference TRBV5-4 and TRBJ2-2, is ETGVTQSPTHLIKTRGQQVTLRCSSQSGHNTVSWYQQALGQGPQFIFQYYREEENGRGNFPPRFSGLQFPNYSSELNVNALELDDSALYLCASSRLNPLDTGELFFGEGSRLTVL.

The rearrangement joins TRBV2 to TRBJ2-5, with TRBD2 as a possible D gene (9 bases). The V gene lost 8 bases and the J gene lost 1 base, with 20 bases spanning the gap. The CDR3 sequence is 16 residues long. CDR1 and CDR2 from the germline V gene are SNHLY and FYNNEI. DNA of the CDR3: TGTGCCAGCCCGGACAGGGCGGGGGGGCGCCAAGAGACCCAGTACTTC. Amino acid sequence: CASPDRAGGRQETQYF. The variable domain in full, with the rest retrieved from reference TRBV2 and TRBJ2-5, is EPEVTQTPSHQVTQMGQEVILRCVPISNHLYFYWYRQILGQKVEFLVSFYNNEISEKSEIFDDQFSVERPDGSNFTLKIRSTKLEDSAMYFCASPDRAGGRQETQYFGPGTRLLVL.

CDR3 bases: TGTGCCAGCAGCTTGGCGGGGGGGCGGAGAGAGACCCAGTACTTC. Encoded protein: CASSLAGGRRETQYF. The gene calls are TRBV7-2 and TRBJ2-5, with TRBD2 matching 9 bases. This CDR3 has 15 residues. Germline lookup yields CDR1 SGHTA and CDR2 FQGNSA. V was clipped by 3 bases and J by 4 bases; unmatched bases: 6.

The J gene is TRBJ2-7, the V gene TRBV2; TRBD2 matches 8 bases. Germline trimming cut 6 bases from V and 2 bases from J; bases unmatched to any gene: 9. In germline, CDR1 is SNHLY, CDR2 FYNNEI. This CDR3 spans 15 amino acids. The CDR3 sequence: CASSLGGARTYEQYF. The CDR3 nucleotides are TGTGCCAGCAGCCTCGGGGGGGCGAGGACCTACGAGCAGTACTTC.

The rearrangement uses TRBV19 and TRBJ1-5; 10 bases agree with TRBD1. The V gene end was trimmed by 8 bases and the J gene end by 6 bases; junction bases not matched to a gene: 7. CDR3 length: 14 residues. Germline V gene lookup returns CDR1 LNHDA and CDR2 SQIVND (reference sequence). CDR3 DNA: TGTGCCAGTGTCCCTGGACAGGGGGGTCAGCCCCAGCATTTT. Its protein is CASVPGQGGQPQHF. The full variable domain, completed using reference TRBV19 and TRBJ1-5, is DGGITQSPKYLFRKEGQNVTLSCEQNLNHDAMYWYRQDPGQGLRLIYYSQIVNDFQKGDIAEGYSVSREKKESFPLTVTSAQKNPTAFYLCASVPGQGGQPQHFGDGTRLSIL.

The chain joins TRBV5-1 to TRBJ2-1, with D perhaps TRBD2 (5 bases). This CDR3 spans 12 amino acids. Germline assignment: CDR1 SGHRS and CDR2 YFSETQ. The ends were cut back, 1 base at V and 6 bases at J, with 5 bases in the middle. The CDR3 spells CASSLSGNEQFF. CDR3 DNA: TGCGCCAGCAGCTTGAGCGGCAATGAGCAGTTCTTC.

This chain uses TRBV27 with TRBJ1-4, with D unclear. CDR1 is MNHEY, CDR2 SMNVEV, per germline (reference sequence). Trimming removed 8 bases from V and 3 bases from J, with 13 bases in between. This CDR3 contains 14 residues. The CDR3 here is CASGSGIANEKLFF. DNA of the CDR3: TGTGCCAGCGGTTCGGGGATTGCTAATGAAAAACTGTTTTTT.

J is TRBJ2-5 and V is TRBV11-2; TRBD2 might be the D (6 bases). The CDR3 covers 13 residues. Trimming removed 5 bases at V and 4 bases at J, with 11 bases between. The germline CDR1 and CDR2 sequences are SGHAT and FQNNGV. The CDR3 sequence: CASSVLGGETQYF. In DNA, the CDR3 is TGTGCCAGCAGCGTCCTGGGGGGAGAGACCCAGTACTTC.

J is TRBJ2-1 and V is TRBV5-1, with 7 bases aligning to TRBD1. The CDR3 contains 15 residues. V shed 4 bases, J shed 3 bases, and the junction held 7 bases outside the gene matches. From germline, CDR1 is SGHRS and CDR2 YFSETQ. The CDR3 sequence is CASSQTGTNYNEQFF. The CDR3 DNA follows: TGCGCCAGCAGCCAGACAGGGACAAACTACAATGAGCAGTTCTTC. The full variable domain, its missing parts supplied by reference TRBV5-1 and TRBJ2-1, is KAGVTQTPRYLIKTRGQQVTLSCSPISGHRSVSWYQQTPGQGLQFLFEYFSETQRNKGNFPGRFSGRQFSNSRSEMNVSTLELGDSALYLCASSQTGTNYNEQFFGPGTRLTVL.

This clone was seen a few times. The chain uses TRBV6-5 and TRBJ2-7; 9 bases align to TRBD2. Germline values: CDR1 MNHEY, CDR2 SVGAGI. The CDR3 consists of 16 residues. The trim removed 0 bases at V and 2 bases at J, leaving 5 bases unmatched. This CDR3 reads CASSYSASGATYEQYF. DNA for the CDR3: TGTGCCAGCAGTTACTCAGCTAGCGGGGCCACCTACGAGCAGTACTTC.